This T cell receptor beta chain was sequenced during a study of blood T cell repertoires in COVID-19. Germline lookup yields CDR1 MNHEY and CDR2 SMNVEV (reference sequence). The ends lost 5 bases at V and 4 bases at J; junction bases unmatched: 5. The CDR3 contains 15 residues. Original analysis: Nucleated cell number was recorded as an estimate derived from reference gene primer amplification. Only in-frame clones appear in the TCRdb table, and some are missing; sequencing was by immunoSEQ multiplex PCR. V and J calls and clone size are as listed in that table; D and trimming were resolved from the DNA. The sample consists of just over 300,000 clones, 70% to 90% of them appearing once. The cohort comprised adults aged about 18 to 100 years residing in 24 US areas. Participant-given clinical history determined each cohort assignment. Either two negative PCRs, clearance, or symptom resolution qualified Cohort 3 donors as recovered.

The receptor was derived from a man between 25 and 39 years old who had recovered from COVID-19. The sample taken for sequencing was PBMCs or T cells enriched from blood (not recorded which). The chain uses TRBV27 and TRBJ1-5; TRBD1 aligns across 10 bases. CDR3 sequence reads: CASSKTGGENQPQHF. Here the CDR3 DNA reads TGTGCCAGCAGTAAGACAGGGGGCGAGAATCAGCCCCAGCATTTT.